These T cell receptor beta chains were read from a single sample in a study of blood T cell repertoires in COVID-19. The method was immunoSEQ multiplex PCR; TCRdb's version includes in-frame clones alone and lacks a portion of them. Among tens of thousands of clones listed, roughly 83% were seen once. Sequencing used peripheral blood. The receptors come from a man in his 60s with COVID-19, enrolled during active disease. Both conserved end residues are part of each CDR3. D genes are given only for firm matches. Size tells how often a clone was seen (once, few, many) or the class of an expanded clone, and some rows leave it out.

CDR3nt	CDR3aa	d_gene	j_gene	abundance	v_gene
TGTGCCACCAGCGCGCGAGGACAGCTTAATGAAAAACTGTTTTTT	CATSARGQLNEKLFF	NA	TRBJ1-4	NA	TRBV15
TGTGCCAGCAGCTTAGAAGCGGGGGGGGTCGGTTTTCGGGAGACCCAGTACTTC	CASSLEAGGVGFRETQYF	TRBD2	TRBJ2-5	NA	TRBV5-4
TGCGCCAGCAGCCAGGAGACTAGCGGGATCACAGATACGCAGTATTTT	CASSQETSGITDTQYF	TRBD2	TRBJ2-3	NA	TRBV4-1
TGTGCCATCAGTGACAGGGAGGAGGGAAATTCACCCCTCCACTTT	CAISDREEGNSPLHF	NA	TRBJ1-6	NA	TRBV10-3
TGTGCCACCCTCGGGACTTCTACTAATTCACCCCTCCACTTT	CATLGTSTNSPLHF	NA	TRBJ1-6	NA	TRBV28
TGTGCCAGCAGTTTATCGGTCGCCCGGCCCCAGCATTTT	CASSLSVARPQHF	NA	TRBJ1-5	few	TRBV28
TGTGCCAGCAGTCGAGACAGGGGGCCAAACTACGAGCAGTACTTC	CASSRDRGPNYEQYF	TRBD1	TRBJ2-7	NA	TRBV7-6
TGTGCCAGCTCAGCCGGACAGGGCTATGGCTACACCTTC	CASSAGQGYGYTF	TRBD1	TRBJ1-2	NA	TRBV18
TGCGCCAGCAGCTTGACAGGTGGCGGCCAGCCCCAGCATTTT	CASSLTGGGQPQHF	NA	TRBJ1-5	NA	TRBV5-1
TGTGCAAGTCGCCCCGACACCCTTGAAGCTTTCTTT	CASRPDTLEAFF	NA	TRBJ1-1	NA	TRBV12-2
TGTGCCAGTAGTATAGATGAACAGGCCCTCTATGGCTACACCTTC	CASSIDEQALYGYTF	NA	TRBJ1-2	once	TRBV19
TGTGCCAGCAGCGTAGATCAGGGGACCCAGTACTTC	CASSVDQGTQYF	NA	TRBJ2-5	NA	TRBV9
TGTGCCAGCAGTCTAATATCCGGGTGGGGGGGGACCCAGTACTTC	CASSLISGWGGTQYF	TRBD2	TRBJ2-5	NA	TRBV27
TGTGCCAGTAGTCGGGGCCCCGGGGGAGAGACCCAGTACTTC	CASSRGPGGETQYF	NA	TRBJ2-5	NA	TRBV19
TGCGCCAGCAGCTCAGCACAGGGATTGAACACTGAAGCTTTCTTT	CASSSAQGLNTEAFF	NA	TRBJ1-1	few	TRBV5-1
TGTGCCAGTATCACCGAGGGATTTAGAGACAATCAGCCCCAGCATTTT	CASITEGFRDNQPQHF	NA	TRBJ1-5	NA	TRBV19
TGTGCCAGCAACACAGGGAGTACTGGAAACACCATATATTTT	CASNTGSTGNTIYF	NA	TRBJ1-3	NA	TRBV28
TGTGCCAGCAGCTCTCCACAGGGCTCTGGAAACACCATATATTTT	CASSSPQGSGNTIYF	NA	TRBJ1-3	once	TRBV7-9